One TCR beta chain is described in this entry. The data belong to a study of cytomegalovirus exposure and HLA in healthy donors. The CDR3 sequence is 16 residues long. The germline V gene has CDR1 SGHAT and CDR2 FQNNGV. Trimming shortened V by 7 bases and J by 3 bases, and 19 bases separated the two germline ends. TCRdb's copy holds only in-frame clones and misses some; the assay was immunoSEQ multiplex PCR. The table shows 250,000 to 400,000 clones, with 88% occurring only once. This clonotype was sampled from a man aged 30 to 45 in good health and CMV-seronegative. The V call is TRBV11-2, the J call TRBJ2-1, with D possibly matching TRBD2 (7 bases). The sample was PBMCs. The CDR3 DNA reads as TGTGCCAGCACCTCCTTGCGCGGGGGCAGCTACAATGAGCAGTTCTTC. The encoded protein is CASTSLRGGSYNEQFF. Full variable domain (remainder filled in from reference TRBV11-2 and TRBJ2-1): EAGVAQSPRYKIIEKRQSVAFWCNPISGHATLYWYQQILGQGPKLLIQFQNNGVVDDSQLPKDRFSAERLKGVDSTLKIQPAKLEDSAVYLCASTSLRGGSYNEQFFGPGTRLTVL.